The 29 T cell receptor beta chains below come from one sample, sequenced in a study of T cells in Graves' hyperthyroidism and ophthalmopathy. Amplified TCR beta CDR3 regions derived from RNA transcripts. The TCR CDR3 first-round RT-PCR relied on the HTBI primer set. TCRdb analysed the multiplex PCR reads with MiXCR anew, one entry per CDR3 protein. The data contain some 350,000 distinct CDR3 sequences, roughly 15% of them singletons. Specimen: blood. These receptors all come from a woman aged 60-75 years with Graves' ophthalmopathy.

This clonotype has at least ten counts. V is TRBV30 and J is TRBJ2-3, with no clear D. CDR1 and CDR2 (germline): GTSNPN, SVGIG (reference sequence). CDR3 length: 10 amino acids. V was shortened by 2 bases and J by 7 bases, with 4 bases between the two germline ends. CDR3 amino acids: CAWSINTQYF. The DNA of the CDR3 is TGTGCCTGGAGTATTAATACGCAGTATTTT.

On this clonotype: A much larger clone lies one base from this, so it may be a read error. The chain couples TRBV3-1 to TRBJ1-3; possible D gene TRBD1, 5 bases. Germline values: CDR1 LGHDT, CDR2 YNNKEL (reference sequence). This CDR3 has 16 amino acids. For the CDR3, the DNA is TGTGCCGGCAGCCAGGGCACAGCTCACTCTGGAAACACCATATATTTT. Protein product: CAGSQGTAHSGNTIYF.

This clonotype was observed at least ten times. J is TRBJ2-5 and V is TRBV15, with a possible D match to TRBD2 (7 bases). This CDR3 has 16 amino acids. V lost 3 bases and J lost 0, with 14 bases in between. Germline CDR1 reads LNHNV; CDR2 reads YYDKDF (reference sequence). CDR3 residues: CATSRGGGPDQETQYF. In DNA form, the CDR3 reads TGTGCCACCAGCAGGGGGGGGGGGCCGGACCAAGAGACCCAGTACTTC.

The sample holds many counts of this clonotype. As DNA, the CDR3 is TGTGCCACCAGTGATTTGCGCAGGGCTGAAGCTTTCTTT. Translation gives CATSDLRRAEAFF. The chain has TRBV24-1 and TRBJ1-1, with a weak D call TRBD1 (5 bases). The CDR3 loop spans 13 amino acids. Germline-derived CDR1 and CDR2 are KGHDR and SFDVKD. V gave up 0 bases and J gave up 6 bases, with 7 bases separating them.

This clonotype was counted many times. The chain employs TRBV28 and TRBJ2-5; D is unclear. The CDR3 sequence is 14 residues long. Germline V gives CDR1 MDHEN, CDR2 SYDVKM. The V gene lost 3 bases and the J gene lost 3 bases, with 11 bases spanning the gap. The CDR3 DNA reads as TGTGCCAGCAGTTTGTCCCTGGCAGAAGAGACCCAGTACTTC. Translated: CASSLSLAEETQYF.

This clonotype was seen at least ten times. The chain combines TRBV20-1 with TRBJ2-1, with 8 bases lining up with TRBD2. Germline V lookup: CDR1 DFQATT, CDR2 SNEGSKA (reference sequence). The CDR3 consists of 15 residues. V lost 0 bases to trimming and J lost 8 bases; unmatched junction nucleotides: 9. The CDR3 spells CSARDLAGLIDEQFF. Here the CDR3 DNA reads TGCAGTGCTAGAGACTTAGCGGGATTAATTGATGAGCAGTTCTTC.

This clonotype showed up many times. V usage is TRBV12-3 or TRBV12-4 and J usage is TRBJ2-7; 7 bases line up with TRBD1. This CDR3 has 14 amino acids. V shed 6 bases and J 5 bases; nucleotides not matched to a gene: 10. The CDR3 loop is CASSRQGPLNEQYF. The DNA of the CDR3 is TGTGCCAGCAGCCGACAGGGTCCCCTCAACGAGCAGTACTTC.

This clonotype was seen once. The rearrangement links TRBV4-1 to TRBJ2-1; 11 bases fit TRBD2. In germline, CDR1 is MGHRA, CDR2 YSYEKL. The ends lost 1 base at V and 7 bases at J; junction bases unmatched: 12. The CDR3 is 18 amino acids. CDR3 in DNA: TGCGCCAGCAGCCAAGCTGCTACCGGGACTAGCGGTTCTAATGAGCAGTTCTTC. It specifies CASSQAATGTSGSNEQFF.

This clonotype was observed a few times. The V and J genes are TRBV20-1 and TRBJ2-7; 11 nucleotides line up with TRBD1. Germline CDR1 DFQATT, CDR2 SNEGSKA (reference sequence). The CDR3 length is 13 residues. The J segment lost 4 bases and the V segment lost 4 bases, leaving 3 bases of the junction unmatched. The chain's CDR3 is CSAKGQGAYEQYF. The CDR3 DNA is TGCAGTGCTAAAGGACAGGGGGCTTACGAGCAGTACTTC.

This clonotype was recorded at least ten times. The chain links TRBV18 to TRBJ2-3; no clear D. Germline V gene lookup returns CDR1 KGHSH and CDR2 LQKENI. Trimming took off 1 base at V and 6 bases at J, with 2 bases between the two ends. The CDR3 has 11 amino acids. CDR3 coding DNA: TGTGCCAGCTCACCACGGGATACGCAGTATTTT. It encodes CASSPRDTQYF.

Concerning this clonotype: This may stem from a read error, because a much larger clone lies one nucleotide away. The rearrangement joins TRBV5-4 to TRBJ2-1; a possible D gene is TRBD1 (5 bases). Germline CDR1 reads SGHNT; CDR2 reads YYREEE (reference sequence). The CDR3 spans 14 residues. The ends were cut back, 0 bases at V and 6 bases at J, with 10 bases in the middle. The CDR3 sequence: CASSLVWGLNEQFF. The CDR3 coding sequence is TGTGCCAGCAGCTTGGTATGGGGCCTCAATGAGCAGTTCTTC.

A few counts support this clonotype. In nucleotides, the CDR3 is TGTGCCAGCAGCTTGGCCGGGGGACAGGGGTTATCTCAGCCCCAGCATTTT. It yields the protein CASSLAGGQGLSQPQHF. The chain employs TRBV5-6 and TRBJ1-5; 10 bases are shared with TRBD1. Germline V gives CDR1 SGHDT, CDR2 YYEEEE. With 0 bases clipped from V and 6 bases from J, the junction kept 9 bases outside the gene matches. The CDR3 contains 17 residues.

This sequence joins TRBV11-2 and TRBJ2-7, with 12 bases identical to TRBD2. Germline CDR1 reads SGHAT; CDR2 reads FQNNGV. V trimming: 0 bases; J trimming: 4 bases; junction bases outside the gene matches: 13. The CDR3 has 19 amino acids. The CDR3 DNA sequence: TGTGCCAGCAGCTTAGATGCTAGCGGGAGGGCCCTAGGAAAGTACGAGCAGTACTTC. Its protein is CASSLDASGRALGKYEQYF.

This chain connects TRBV4-1 to TRBJ2-1; 8 bases match TRBD2. This CDR3 region has 17 residues. V trimming: 1 base; J trimming: 2 bases; junction bases outside the gene matches: 7. Germline loops: CDR1 MGHRA, CDR2 YSYEKL. The CDR3 sequence: CASSQAPTGGPYNEQFF. The CDR3 DNA is TGCGCCAGCAGCCAAGCCCCTACGGGGGGGCCCTACAATGAGCAGTTCTTC.

The genes are TRBV5-4 and TRBJ2-7, with a possible D match to TRBD1 (5 bases). V lost 4 bases, J lost 6 bases, and 17 bases lay in between. The CDR3 runs 14 residues. Germline V gene lookup returns CDR1 SGHNT and CDR2 YYREEE (reference sequence). The CDR3 sequence is CASSIRQSPGEQYF. The CDR3 nucleotides read TGTGCCAGCAGCATACGACAGAGTCCGGGCGAGCAGTACTTC.

The sample holds a few counts of this clonotype. CDR3 residues: CASSEGTSKNIQYF. CDR3 bases: TGTGCCAGCAGCGAGGGGACAAGCAAAAACATTCAGTACTTC. The rearrangement uses TRBV9 and TRBJ2-4; the D gene is possibly TRBD1 (6 bases). The germline V gene has CDR1 SGDLS and CDR2 YYNGEE. This CDR3 contains 14 residues. V was pared by 3 bases and J by 3 bases, with 10 bases between. Complete variable domain (other parts from reference TRBV9 and TRBJ2-4): DSGVTQTPKHLITATGQRVTLRCSPRSGDLSVYWYQQSLDQGLQFLIQYYNGEERAKGNILERFSAQQFPDLHSELNLSSLELGDSALYFCASSEGTSKNIQYFGAGTRLSVL.

This clonotype was detected many times. The chain links TRBV2 to TRBJ2-5; 9 bases align to TRBD1. Germline V gives CDR1 SNHLY, CDR2 FYNNEI. The CDR3 is 15 amino acids. The J segment lost 5 bases and the V segment lost 3 bases, leaving 7 bases of the junction unmatched. The CDR3 reads CASSDPWTGEETQYF. CDR3 nucleotides: TGTGCCAGCAGTGATCCCTGGACAGGGGAGGAGACCCAGTACTTC.

This clonotype was seen ten or more times. The chain employs TRBV7-2 and TRBJ2-5, with 10 bases identical to TRBD2. V shed 8 bases, J shed 1 base, and the junction held 4 bases outside the gene matches. Germline CDR1 SGHTA, CDR2 FQGNSA. CDR3 length: 14 residues. CDR3 sequence: CASATSGPQETQYF. The CDR3 nucleotides are TGTGCCAGCGCGACTAGCGGGCCCCAAGAGACCCAGTACTTC.

This clonotype was counted ten times or more. V usage is TRBV11-2 and J usage is TRBJ2-7; the D is unclear. V lost 2 bases and J 2 bases, leaving 10 bases between the germline ends. The germline CDR1 and CDR2 sequences are SGHAT and FQNNGV. The CDR3 runs 14 residues. The CDR3 DNA reads TGTGCCAGCAGCTTAACCCTTAAGACCTACGAGCAGTACTTC. Its translation is CASSLTLKTYEQYF.

The chain is built from TRBV27 and TRBJ2-1; D is ambiguous. This CDR3 is 16 amino acids long. Trimming pared 2 bases from V and 2 bases from J, leaving 13 bases between. The germline gives CDR1 MNHEY, CDR2 SMNVEV (reference sequence). CDR3 nucleotides: TGTGCCAGCAGTTTACGGGTCGTGGGCCCCTACAATGAGCAGTTCTTC. This codes for CASSLRVVGPYNEQFF.

In its sample, this clonotype was seen once. The V call is TRBV6-2 or TRBV6-3, the J call TRBJ2-7; TRBD2 matches 7 bases. After removal of 6 bases from V and 6 bases from J, the junction contained 11 bases not matched to a gene. The CDR3 totals 14 residues. Per germline, CDR1 MNHEY and CDR2 SVGEGT. CDR3 protein: CASRLTGLRGEQYF. The CDR3 nucleotides read TGTGCCAGCAGGTTGACGGGACTACGCGGCGAGCAGTACTTC.

The chain employs TRBV10-3 and TRBJ2-3; D possibly corresponds to TRBD1 (6 bases). V dropped 10 bases and J dropped 2 bases, with 13 bases sitting between them. CDR3 length equals 13 residues. The germline gives CDR1 ENHRY, CDR2 SYGVKD. CDR3 sequence (DNA): TGTGCCAGTACAGGGTTCCCCACAGATACGCAGTATTTT. Its translation is CASTGFPTDTQYF.

In regard to this clonotype: This clone may be a read error of a much larger clone one base away. The chain joins TRBV19 to TRBJ1-1, with TRBD1 identical over 9 bases. The germline gives CDR1 LNHDA, CDR2 SQIVND (reference sequence). CDR3 length equals 18 residues. CDR3 loop: CASINLARTGAKNTEALF. CDR3 sequence (DNA): TGTGCCAGTATTAATCTTGCCAGGACAGGGGCGAAGAACACTGAAGCTCTCTTT.

This clonotype was recorded at least ten times. The CDR3 sequence: CAWSVRTENSPLHF. In DNA, the CDR3 is TGTGCCTGGAGTGTCAGGACAGAAAATTCACCCCTCCACTTT. The chain employs TRBV30 and TRBJ1-6, with D maybe TRBD1 (6 bases). Trimming cost V 0 bases and J 7 bases, with 10 bases left between them. The CDR3 loop spans 14 amino acids. CDR1 GTSNPN and CDR2 SVGIG come from the germline V gene (reference sequence).

This clonotype was observed a few times. The V gene is TRBV6-5, the J gene TRBJ2-6; the match to TRBD2 covers 8 bases. Germline trimming cut 0 bases from V and 0 bases from J; bases unmatched to any gene: 4. CDR3 length equals 18 residues. The germline V gene encodes CDR1 MNHEY and CDR2 SVGAGI. CDR3 residues: CASSYSRGASSGANVLTF. CDR3 coding DNA: TGTGCCAGCAGTTACTCGCGGGGGGCGAGCTCTGGGGCCAACGTCCTGACTTTC.

This clonotype was found a few times. V usage is TRBV29-1 and J usage is TRBJ2-1; TRBD2 matches 8 bases. Unmatched junction bases numbered 11, after V lost 1 base and J lost 3 bases. CDR1 and CDR2 from the germline V gene are SQVTM and ANQGSEA. The CDR3 is made up of 17 amino acids. The CDR3 region is CSVEGGPGGGGYNEQFF. The DNA of the CDR3 is TGCAGCGTTGAAGGTGGACCGGGGGGGGGCGGCTACAATGAGCAGTTCTTC.

This chain joins TRBV5-6 and TRBJ2-7; D call uncertain. Germline CDR1 SGHDT, CDR2 YYEEEE. The CDR3 is 14 amino acids. V was clipped by 3 bases and J by 0 bases, with 10 bases between them. CDR3 in DNA: TGTGCCAGCAGCTCCAGACTCTTCTCCTACGAGCAGTACTTC. Protein: CASSSRLFSYEQYF.

Only a few counts were recorded for this clonotype. This chain uses TRBV25-1 with TRBJ2-3, with D unresolved. Germline V gene data show CDR1 as MGHDK and CDR2 as SYGVNS. CDR3 length: 14 amino acids. Trimming removed 0 bases from V and 1 base from J, with 5 bases in between. CDR3 loop: CASSEYLGTDTQYF. DNA for the CDR3: TGTGCCAGCAGTGAATATTTGGGCACAGATACGCAGTATTTT.

This chain's CDR3 is CASSLSGMPGELFF. The DNA for the CDR3 is TGTGCCAGCAGCTTGAGCGGGATGCCCGGGGAGCTGTTTTTT. This chain uses TRBV11-3 with TRBJ2-2; 7 nucleotides agree with TRBD2. Trimming cost V 3 bases and J 6 bases; bases outside gene matches: 4. The CDR3 runs 14 residues. Germline assignment: CDR1 SGHNT and CDR2 YENEEA.